The T cell receptor beta chain under discussion was sequenced for a study of regulatory T cells in long-lasting Graves disease. Study overall: Persistent cases took antithyroid drugs over 5 years and stayed TSH receptor antibody positive.

Building the TCR beta libraries relied on iRepertoire HTBI primers, and CDR3 regions underwent Arm-PCR. In TCRdb, the multiplex PCR reads were re-called with MiXCR into one record per CDR3 protein. The sample has some 280,000 distinct CDR3 sequences, more than 20% seen once. In its sample, this clonotype was seen a few times. The antigen remains undetermined. Germline assignment: CDR1 MNHEY and CDR2 SVGAGI. This CDR3 has 14 amino acids. The V gene end was trimmed by 4 bases and the J gene end by 3 bases; junction bases not matched to a gene: 4. Study findings and constraints: A limited number of samples was an acknowledged limitation. Among the persistent patients, 2,500 to 3,500 public clonotypes were shared, more than the roughly 970 shared among new patients. Less diverse TCR repertoires were seen in persistent Graves' patients than in newly diagnosed ones.

The time point: persistent/refractory GD, antithyroid drugs over 5 years with positive TRAb. RNA isolated from PBMCs was used to make the TCR library. The input for sequencing was peripheral blood mononuclear cells (PBMCs), taken when the disease was refractory, from a patient treated with antithyroid drugs. The source is a female donor with Graves disease. V usage is TRBV6-5 and J usage is TRBJ1-1, with 8 nucleotides matching TRBD1. In nucleotides, the CDR3 is TGTGCCAGCAGTTTGACAGGGGACGACACTGAAGCTTTCTTT. Protein product: CASSLTGDDTEAFF.